A single TCR beta chain is shown here with its context. What it binds is not known. The CDR3 is made up of 16 amino acids. The V gene's germline CDR1 is MGHRA and CDR2 YSYEKL. V was cut by 3 bases and J by 5 bases, with 17 bases left in between. The sample comes from a study of cytomegalovirus exposure and HLA in healthy donors. Study-level information: A subsequent analysis stated that the approximately 120 validation repertoires were run on the same platform as the roughly 670 first-cohort repertoires. Study-wide findings and caveats: Reports described diagnosis of cytomegalovirus status by the classifier as highly specific and sensitive.

Sequencing used immunoSEQ multiplex PCR; TCRdb keeps in-frame clones, though not all of them. Among about 130,000 clones, roughly 94% were seen once, and the ten largest hold around 1.3%. The donors belonged to the roughly 110-subject validation cohort, separate from the approximately 670-subject first cohort. Sequencing used PBMCs. This chain links TRBV4-1 with TRBJ1-5, with D possibly matching TRBD1 (6 bases). This clonotype was obtained from a woman under 30 in good health and CMV-seronegative. CDR3 DNA: TGCGCCAGCAGCCAGCCTGAGGGGGGGACCTATCAGCCCCAGCATTTT. Translation: CASSQPEGGTYQPQHF.